This TCR beta chain was sequenced for a study of shared clonotypes between healthy human individuals. Regarding the study as a whole: Naive CD4 clonotype sharing across several donors was approximately 5.2%. Estimated richness was generally greater in naive than memory subsets.

The CDR3 has 13 residues. Germline-derived CDR1 and CDR2 are MNHNY and SVGAGI (reference sequence). The V end lost 6 bases, the J end lost 4 bases, and 9 bases lay between the germline ends. With regard to this clone: Its antigen is not known.

Assay: immunoSEQ multiplex PCR; the TCRdb copy retains only in-frame clones and omits some. Of 2,500,000 or so clones in the sample, roughly 93% were seen once. Sequenced: naive CD4+ T cells from PBMCs. Indicated subset: CD45RA+ positively selected. V gene TRBV6-6 combines with J gene TRBJ2-2; D might be TRBD2 (5 bases). This clonotype originated in a man younger than 35 in good health. Some clones in this sample may be carry-over from other donors' samples. CDR3 residues: CASRYEGTGELFF. DNA for the CDR3: TGTGCCAGCAGATACGAGGGCACCGGGGAGCTGTTTTTT.